This T cell receptor (beta chain) was captured by sequencing in a study of blood T cell repertoires in COVID-19. Turning to the study itself: From T cells, B-cell-depleted T cells, or PBMCs came the material, which was cDNA or gDNA.

Authors' data handling: The authors estimated nucleated cell counts from reference gene primer amplification. The protocol was immunoSEQ multiplex PCR, while the TCRdb copy is restricted to in-frame clones and leaves out a portion. D and trimming come from the DNA, and the V and J calls and clone size come from that table. The sample yields a few hundred thousand clones, 90% seen once. Participants were aged roughly 18 to 89 years from some 24 US areas. The sequence was obtained from a man aged 18 to 30 who had recovered from COVID-19. The sequenced material came from PBMCs or T cells enriched from blood (not recorded which).

The CDR3 is CASSRVTEAFF. DNA for the CDR3: TGTGCCAGCAGCAGAGTCACTGAAGCTTTCTTT. The chain combines TRBV11-2 with TRBJ1-1; no definite D call. Trimming left V 5 bases short and J 4 bases short, with 5 bases between. Germline assignment: CDR1 SGHAT and CDR2 FQNNGV. The CDR3 sequence is 11 residues long.